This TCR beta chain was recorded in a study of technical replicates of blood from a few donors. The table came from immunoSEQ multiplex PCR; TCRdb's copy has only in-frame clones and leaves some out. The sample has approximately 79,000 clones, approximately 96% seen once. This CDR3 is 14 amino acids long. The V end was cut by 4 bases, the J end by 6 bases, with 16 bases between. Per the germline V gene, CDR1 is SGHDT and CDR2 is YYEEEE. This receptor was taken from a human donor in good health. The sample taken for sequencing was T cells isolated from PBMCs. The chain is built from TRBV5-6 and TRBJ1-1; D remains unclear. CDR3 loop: CASSPGGEAAEAFF. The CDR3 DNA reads TGTGCCAGCAGCCCCGGTGGGGAAGCGGCTGAAGCTTTCTTT.